These 20 T cell receptor beta chains were sequenced from one sample in a study of blood T cells in healthy people across ages. Sample-barcoded 5' priming and a J-beta primer mix drove a second PCR of about 7 to 11 cycles. TCRdb re-derived calls from the 5' RACE reads in MiXCR, one entry per CDR3 protein. The data hold approximately 680,000 distinct CDR3 sequences, with 32% observed a single time. Sequencing was performed on blood. The receptors were gathered from a woman older than 75 in good health.

The sample holds many counts of this clonotype. The genes are TRBV20-1 and TRBJ2-1; 10 nucleotides line up with TRBD1. The CDR3 loop spans 14 amino acids. Germline V gives CDR1 DFQATT, CDR2 SNEGSKA (reference sequence). The trim removed 6 bases at V and 5 bases at J, leaving 7 bases unmatched. CDR3: CSALVGTGDNEQFF. Written as DNA, the CDR3 is TGCAGTGCCCTGGTTGGGACAGGGGACAATGAGCAGTTCTTC.

Comment on this clonotype: A much larger clone is a single base away; this may be a read error. The rearrangement uses TRBV12-3 or TRBV12-4 and TRBJ1-2; D perhaps matches TRBD1 (5 bases). The CDR3 consists of 13 residues. In DNA, the CDR3 is TGTGTCAGCAGTCCGACAGATTCCTATGGCTACACCTTC. Protein product: CVSSPTDSYGYTF.

This clonotype was detected ten times or more. V usage is TRBV7-3 and J usage is TRBJ1-2; TRBD1 aligns across 8 bases. V shed 3 bases and J 7 bases; nucleotides not matched to a gene: 4. CDR3 length: 13 amino acids. The germline V gene encodes CDR1 SGHTA and CDR2 FQGTGA. CDR3 DNA sequence: TGTGCCAGCAGCTTTGACAGGGGAGCTGGCTACACCTTC. Residues: CASSFDRGAGYTF. Full variable domain (missing parts from reference TRBV7-3 and TRBJ1-2): GAGVSQTPSNKVTEKGKYVELRCDPISGHTALYWYRQSLGQGPEFLIYFQGTGAADDSGLPNDRFFAVRPEGSVSTLKIQRTERGDSAVYLCASSFDRGAGYTFGSGTRLTVV.

This clonotype was recorded many times. The chain recombines TRBV6-2 or TRBV6-3 with TRBJ2-3; tentative D call: TRBD2 (6 bases). Germline CDR1 is MNHEY and CDR2 is SVGEGT. With 7 bases removed from V and 0 bases from J, the gap between germline ends came to 14 bases. This CDR3 region has 15 residues. The CDR3 here is CASIPRGMSTDTQYF. CDR3 DNA: TGTGCCAGCATCCCCCGCGGGATGAGCACAGATACGCAGTATTTT.

Concerning this clonotype: It may be a read error: a sequence one base away is much more abundant. The CDR3 DNA reads as TGTGCCAGCAGCTTCCCCTTCCTAGCGGGGGACTACAATGAGCAGTACTTC. It translates to CASSFPFLAGDYNEQYF. The rearrangement uses TRBV5-6 and TRBJ2-5; 10 bases are shared with TRBD2. With V trimmed by 2 bases and J by 11 bases, 18 bases remained unmatched. Germline CDR1 is SGHDT and CDR2 is YYEEEE. This CDR3 is built from 17 residues.

This clonotype was found many times. The genes are TRBV20-1 and TRBJ2-1, with D perhaps TRBD1 (6 bases). The CDR3 covers 12 residues. Trimming removed 2 bases from V and 9 bases from J, with 11 bases in between. The germline V gene has CDR1 DFQATT and CDR2 SNEGSKA (reference sequence). CDR3 sequence: CSARRQVGEQFF. The CDR3 DNA sequence: TGCAGTGCTAGACGACAGGTGGGTGAGCAGTTCTTC.

Here the CDR3 DNA reads TGCAGTGCTAGAGATCGCGGGGGATTCACAGATACGCAGTATTTT. Its protein product is CSARDRGGFTDTQYF. The chain carries TRBV20-1 and TRBJ2-3, with 7 positions matching TRBD2. The ends lost 0 bases at V and 2 bases at J; junction bases unmatched: 5. CDR1 and CDR2 (germline): DFQATT, SNEGSKA (reference sequence). The CDR3 loop spans 15 amino acids.

The sample holds many counts of this clonotype. V and J are TRBV29-1 and TRBJ2-7; TRBD1 aligns across 9 bases. Germline V gene sequence: CDR1 SQVTM, CDR2 ANQGSEA. This CDR3 region has 14 residues. V shed 2 bases, J shed 5 bases, and the junction held 7 bases outside the gene matches. The CDR3 region is CSVERGTGLNEQYF. Written as DNA, the CDR3 is TGCAGCGTTGAACGGGGGACAGGGCTCAACGAGCAGTACTTC.

The chain is built from TRBV6-1 and TRBJ1-5; D call uncertain. Germline V gene sequence: CDR1 MNHNS, CDR2 SASEGT. CDR3 size: 13 residues. Trimming shortened V by 2 bases and J by 7 bases, and 9 bases separated the two germline ends. The DNA of the CDR3 is TGTGCCAGCAGTGAAAGTATCAGGCAGCCCCAGCATTTT. As protein: CASSESIRQPQHF.

Details on this clonotype: This may stem from a read error, because a much larger clone lies one nucleotide away. The rearrangement uses TRBV10-3 and TRBJ1-5; TRBD1 aligns across 10 bases. After removal of 6 bases from V and 4 bases from J, the junction contained 0 bases not matched to a gene. The CDR3 consists of 13 residues. Germline CDR1 is ENHRY and CDR2 is SYGVKD. For the CDR3, the DNA is TGTGCCATCAGGGGACAGGGGAATCAGCCCCAGCATTTT. Amino acids: CAIRGQGNQPQHF.

The chain has TRBV9 and TRBJ1-1, with D possibly being TRBD1 (5 bases). Germline CDR1 SGDLS, CDR2 YYNGEE. Trimming took off 5 bases at V and 1 base at J, with 15 bases between the two ends. CDR3 size: 15 residues. The CDR3 loop reads CASSATGGRNTEAFF. CDR3 nucleotide sequence: TGTGCCAGCAGTGCCACGGGGGGGAGGAACACTGAAGCTTTCTTT.

At least ten counts were recorded for this clonotype. The chain uses TRBV19 and TRBJ2-3; 7 bases map to TRBD2. V was clipped by 4 bases and J by 8 bases; unmatched bases: 12. Germline CDR1 LNHDA, CDR2 SQIVND (reference sequence). The length of the CDR3 is 15 residues. This CDR3 reads CASSTRYEWEGTQYF. The CDR3 DNA sequence: TGTGCCAGTAGTACTCGCTACGAGTGGGAGGGTACGCAGTATTTT.

Ten or more counts support this clonotype. This chain joins TRBV7-2 and TRBJ2-3, with a weak D call TRBD2 (5 bases). CDR3 length: 15 amino acids. V was shortened by 7 bases and J by 8 bases, with 22 bases between the two germline ends. Germline CDR1 and CDR2: SGHTA and FQGNSA. CDR3 in DNA: TGTGCCAGCAAATACACTTCGGAGGAGGCGGGTACGCAGTATTTT. Translation: CASKYTSEEAGTQYF.

In this sample, this clonotype turned up many times. This chain links TRBV10-3 with TRBJ2-3, with 7 bases aligning to TRBD2. The germline gives CDR1 ENHRY, CDR2 SYGVKD. With V trimmed by 4 bases and J by 6 bases, 4 bases remained unmatched. The CDR3 has 13 amino acids. CDR3 loop: CAISVRGTDTQYF. CDR3 sequence (DNA): TGTGCCATCAGTGTGCGGGGGACGGATACGCAGTATTTT.

On this clonotype: The germline gene is not matched at one end of the junction; a read error may be the cause. V gene TRBV27 combines with J gene TRBJ2-3; TRBD2 agrees at 16 bases. This CDR3 has 19 amino acids. Germline-derived CDR1 and CDR2 are MNHEY and SMNVEV (reference sequence). CDR3 protein: CVSSPLWTGTSGGADTQYF. The CDR3 DNA reads as TGTGTCAGCAGCCCTCTATGGACCGGGACTAGCGGGGGGGCGGATACGCAGTATTTT.

This clonotype has just a few counts. This chain connects TRBV3-1 to TRBJ2-6; D uncertain. Germline-derived CDR1 and CDR2 are LGHDT and YNNKEL (reference sequence). V was pared by 11 bases and J by 3 bases, with 11 bases between. The CDR3 contains 13 residues. CDR3: CASGSYGANVLTF. DNA of the CDR3: TGTGCCTCCGGGTCCTATGGGGCCAACGTCCTGACTTTC.

This clonotype occurred many times. Here the CDR3 reads CASSGHPQETQYF. Written as DNA, the CDR3 is TGTGCCAGCAGCGGGCATCCTCAAGAGACCCAGTACTTC. J is TRBJ2-5 and V is TRBV9; D is uncertain. Germline V gene sequence: CDR1 SGDLS, CDR2 YYNGEE. CDR3 length: 13 amino acids. V lost 3 bases and J 2 bases, leaving 8 bases between the germline ends.

This clonotype was seen more than once but under ten times. The chain is built from TRBV5-1 and TRBJ1-1; D not certain. This CDR3 is 15 amino acids long. Looked up from germline, CDR1 is SGHRS and CDR2 is YFSETQ. Trimming took off 4 bases at V and 0 bases at J, with 13 bases between the two ends. The chain's CDR3 is CASSPTGNMNTEAFF. In nucleotides, the CDR3 is TGCGCCAGCAGCCCCACGGGTAATATGAACACTGAAGCTTTCTTT.

The CDR3 here is CASSLASDRTPGYTF. The CDR3 DNA reads as TGTGCCAGCAGCTTGGCCTCGGACAGGACCCCCGGCTACACCTTC. V gene TRBV5-5 combines with J gene TRBJ1-2; TRBD1 matches at 7 bases. Germline lookup yields CDR1 SGHKS and CDR2 YYEKEE (reference sequence). The CDR3 consists of 15 residues. Trimming cost V 0 bases and J 8 bases; bases outside gene matches: 10.

Ten or more counts support this clonotype. This chain uses TRBV7-6 with TRBJ2-1, with 8 bases fitting TRBD2. Trimming cost V 5 bases and J 4 bases; bases outside gene matches: 16. Germline V gene data show CDR1 as SGHVS and CDR2 as FNYEAQ. The CDR3 is 18 residues long. CDR3 in amino acids: CASSLLSVGAGAYNEQFF. In DNA form, the CDR3 reads TGTGCCAGCAGCCTGCTTTCGGTGGGAGCGGGAGCTTACAATGAGCAGTTCTTC.